Each of the 32 T cell receptor beta chains below was sequenced from the same sample in a study of Ad26.COV2.S vaccination and SARS-CoV-2 variants. The protocol was immunoSEQ multiplex PCR, while the TCRdb copy is restricted to in-frame clones and leaves out a portion. The sample lists about 370,000 clones; around 89% were seen once. The treatment is: about 20 received Ad26.COV2.S at low or high dose, single or two shots; about 5 received placebo; per-sample allocation not given. Samples came from day 63 after the first vaccine or placebo injection. Sequenced here: peripheral blood, sampled in a trial of Ad26.COV2.S vaccine versus placebo. The source of these receptors is a person aged 18 to 59 who received the Ad26.COV2.S COVID-19 vaccine or a placebo.

The J gene is TRBJ2-1, the V gene TRBV6-5; D is possibly TRBD2 (7 bases). Germline CDR1 is MNHEY and CDR2 is SVGAGI. V was cut by 7 bases and J by 1 base, with 14 bases left in between. The CDR3 contains 15 residues. CDR3 sequence (DNA): TGTGCCAGCATTCTAGAGGGGGGGTCCTACAATGAGCAGTTCTTC. Translating gives CASILEGGSYNEQFF.

The chain couples TRBV5-8 to TRBJ2-3; D not resolved. CDR1 and CDR2 (germline): SGHTS, YDEGEE. The CDR3 spans 14 residues. V lost 5 bases and J 1 base, leaving 11 bases between the germline ends. CDR3: CASSLESRTDTQYF. The CDR3 region has the DNA TGTGCCAGCAGTTTAGAGTCTCGCACAGATACGCAGTATTTT. The full variable domain, its missing parts supplied by reference TRBV5-8 and TRBJ2-3, is EAGVTQSPTHLIKTRGQQATLRCSPISGHTSVYWYQQALGLGLQFLLWYDEGEERNRGNFPPRFSGRQFPNYSSELNVNALELEDSALYLCASSLESRTDTQYFGPGTRLTVL.

V gene TRBV5-1 combines with J gene TRBJ2-5; D ambiguous. V lost 0 bases and J 6 bases, leaving 9 bases between the germline ends. The CDR3 consists of 13 residues. CDR1 is SGHRS and CDR2 is YFSETQ in the germline V gene. The CDR3 sequence: CASSLGQRKTQYF. The CDR3 nucleotides read TGCGCCAGCAGCTTGGGACAACGAAAGACCCAGTACTTC.

The chain recombines TRBV30 with TRBJ2-7, with D perhaps TRBD1 or TRBD2 (6 bases each). Trimming removed 0 bases at V and 9 bases at J, with 12 bases between. Germline V gene sequence: CDR1 GTSNPN, CDR2 SVGIG (reference sequence). The CDR3 sequence is 12 residues long. CDR3 sequence (DNA): TGTGCCTGGAGTGTACCGGGGGCGACGCAGTACTTC. Amino acid sequence: CAWSVPGATQYF.

V usage is TRBV5-1 and J usage is TRBJ2-7; no reliable D call. Trimming stripped 3 bases from V and 7 bases from J, with 14 bases between. This CDR3 comprises 13 residues. Germline assignment: CDR1 SGHRS and CDR2 YFSETQ. The DNA of the CDR3 is TGCGCCAGCAGCTCCGATACTCTCGGGGAGCAGTACTTC. It translates to CASSSDTLGEQYF.

The chain joins TRBV29-1 to TRBJ1-1; 7 bases fit TRBD1. The germline gives CDR1 SQVTM, CDR2 ANQGSEA. This CDR3 region has 13 residues. The V and J ends lost 4 bases and 1 base, in that order; junction bases with no gene match: 3. The CDR3 loop is CSVADRANTEAFF. The CDR3 bases are TGCAGCGTTGCAGACAGGGCGAACACTGAAGCTTTCTTT.

As regards this clone: The junction does not match germline at one end; this may be a read error. V usage is TRBV11-2 and J usage is TRBJ2-7; the D gene is possibly TRBD2 (6 bases). CDR1 and CDR2 (germline): SGHAT, FQNNGV. The CDR3 spans 12 residues. This CDR3 reads CASSLDRTSPGF. For the CDR3, the DNA is TGTGCCAGCAGCTTAGATCGCACTAGCCCTGGGTTC. Together with reference TRBV11-2 and TRBJ2-7, the CDR3 gives the full variable domain: EAGVAQSPRYKIIEKRQSVAFWCNPISGHATLYWYQQILGQGPKLLIQFQNNGVVDDSQLPKDRFSAERLKGVDSTLKIQPAKLEDSAVYLCASSLDRTSPGFGPGTRLTVT.

V usage is TRBV7-8 and J usage is TRBJ1-1; tentatively, D is TRBD1 (5 bases). Germline CDR1 and CDR2: SGHVS and FQNEAQ. V was clipped by 1 base and J by 6 bases, with 15 bases between them. CDR3 length: 15 residues. In DNA form, the CDR3 reads TGTGCCAGCAGCTTAGTTGTGGCAGGGTTGCCTGAAGCTTTCTTT. It yields the protein CASSLVVAGLPEAFF.

The chain is built from TRBV30 and TRBJ1-1; TRBD1 matches at 10 bases. V lost 5 bases, J lost 5 bases, and 5 bases stayed unmatched. The CDR3 is 13 residues long. Germline V gives CDR1 GTSNPN, CDR2 SVGIG (reference sequence). DNA for the CDR3: TGTGCCTGGGAGGAGGACAGGGGGACTGAAGCTTTCTTT. Its translation: CAWEEDRGTEAFF. Full variable domain (outside the CDR3, taken from reference TRBV30 and TRBJ1-1): SQTIHQWPATLVQPVGSPLSLECTVEGTSNPNLYWYRQAAGRGLQLLFYSVGIGQISSEVPQNLSASRPQDRQFILSSKKLLLSDSGFYLCAWEEDRGTEAFFGQGTRLTVV.

The V and J genes are TRBV28 and TRBJ2-5; D may be TRBD1 or TRBD2 (6 bases each). V lost 5 bases and J lost 5, with 18 bases in between. Germline CDR1 reads MDHEN; CDR2 reads SYDVKM. The CDR3 spans 15 residues. CDR3 sequence reads: CASSRPGARRETQYF. As DNA, the CDR3 is TGTGCCAGCAGTCGACCGGGGGCTCGGCGGGAGACCCAGTACTTC.

The chain carries TRBV10-3 and TRBJ1-4; D is possibly TRBD1 (5 bases). The CDR3 is 14 amino acids. The germline V gene encodes CDR1 ENHRY and CDR2 SYGVKD. The V end lost 6 bases, the J end lost 5 bases, and 13 bases lay between the germline ends. The CDR3 loop reads CAIRRGAGNEKLFF. The CDR3 DNA reads as TGTGCCATCAGGAGGGGCGCGGGAAATGAAAAACTGTTTTTT.

The chain couples TRBV19 to TRBJ2-1; 8 bases agree with TRBD2. Germline CDR1 LNHDA, CDR2 SQIVND (reference sequence). The V gene end was trimmed by 6 bases and the J gene end by 10 bases; junction bases not matched to a gene: 11. The CDR3 length is 14 residues. The CDR3 loop is CASSPGLVSREQFF. Written as DNA, the CDR3 is TGTGCCAGTAGCCCGGGACTAGTATCGAGGGAGCAGTTCTTC.

The genes are TRBV19 and TRBJ2-3, with D perhaps TRBD2 (6 bases). Trimming took 4 bases from V and 6 from J, leaving 8 bases between them. The CDR3 covers 12 residues. CDR1 is LNHDA and CDR2 is SQIVND in the germline V gene (reference sequence). The CDR3 is CASSKLADTQYF. CDR3 in DNA: TGTGCCAGTAGTAAACTAGCTGATACGCAGTATTTT.

CDR3 region: CASKAGRLADSYEQYF. DNA for the CDR3: TGTGCCAGTAAAGCCGGCCGGCTAGCAGACTCCTACGAGCAGTACTTC. The chain has TRBV19 and TRBJ2-7; tentatively, D is TRBD2 (5 bases). Trimming took 7 bases from V and 0 from J, leaving 19 bases between them. The CDR3 totals 16 residues. Germline CDR1 LNHDA, CDR2 SQIVND (reference sequence).

The chain combines TRBV27 with TRBJ2-3, with 13 bases lining up with TRBD2. CDR3 length: 17 residues. Germline CDR1 reads MNHEY; CDR2 reads SMNVEV (reference sequence). The ends lost 5 bases at V and 2 bases at J; junction bases unmatched: 7. CDR3 sequence (DNA): TGTGCCAGCAGTCCTCTCGGGACTAGCGGGGTCACAGATACGCAGTATTTT. It translates to CASSPLGTSGVTDTQYF.

The chain's CDR3 is CASSPNNEQFF. For the CDR3, the DNA is TGTGCCAGCAGCCCGAATAATGAGCAGTTCTTC. The J gene is TRBJ2-1, the V gene TRBV6-1; D is uncertain. CDR3 length equals 11 residues. Trimming shortened V by 6 bases and J by 7 bases, and 7 bases separated the two germline ends. Germline V gene lookup returns CDR1 MNHNS and CDR2 SASEGT.

V gene TRBV27 combines with J gene TRBJ1-4; a possible D gene is TRBD1 (6 bases). The CDR3 contains 14 residues. The germline CDR1 and CDR2 sequences are MNHEY and SMNVEV (reference sequence). V dropped 5 bases and J dropped 5 bases, with 12 bases sitting between them. The CDR3 DNA sequence: TGTGCCAGCAGTGCCGGACAGTTGAATGAAAAACTGTTTTTT. Translating it yields CASSAGQLNEKLFF.

The CDR3 sequence: CASKQQGANEKLFF. CDR3 coding DNA: TGTGCCAGCAAGCAACAGGGAGCTAATGAAAAACTGTTTTTT. The chain couples TRBV6-5 to TRBJ1-4, with a weak D call TRBD1 (6 bases). V shed 7 bases and J shed 3 bases, with 12 bases lying between them. This CDR3 has 14 residues. CDR1 MNHEY and CDR2 SVGAGI come from the germline V gene.

On this clone: This specimen includes other DNA sequences encoding the same CDR3. V is TRBV5-6 and J is TRBJ1-5, with 8 bases lining up with TRBD1. CDR3 length: 15 residues. Per the germline V gene, CDR1 is SGHDT and CDR2 is YYEEEE. The trim removed 4 bases at V and 1 base at J, leaving 4 bases unmatched. CDR3: CASSPGTGSNQPQHF. The CDR3, as DNA: TGTGCCAGCAGCCCCGGGACAGGAAGCAATCAGCCCCAGCATTTT.

Note on this clone: In the same sample, other DNA sequences code for this CDR3. The rearrangement joins TRBV29-1 to TRBJ2-1, with D unresolved. The germline gives CDR1 SQVTM, CDR2 ANQGSEA. Trimming cost V 7 bases and J 4 bases, with 8 bases left between them. This CDR3 has 11 residues. CDR3 nucleotides: TGCAGCGGCGACTCTTACAATGAGCAGTTCTTC. Amino acid sequence: CSGDSYNEQFF.

The rearrangement uses TRBV30 and TRBJ2-4; a weak D match, TRBD2 (6 bases). The length of the CDR3 is 12 residues. The germline gives CDR1 GTSNPN, CDR2 SVGIG (reference sequence). Trimming removed 2 bases from V and 9 bases from J, with 11 bases in between. The CDR3 sequence: CAWSRGFSIQYF. As DNA, the CDR3 is TGTGCCTGGAGTCGGGGGTTTTCCATTCAGTACTTC. The full variable domain, its missing parts supplied by reference TRBV30 and TRBJ2-4, is SQTIHQWPATLVQPVGSPLSLECTVEGTSNPNLYWYRQAAGRGLQLLFYSVGIGQISSEVPQNLSASRPQDRQFILSSKKLLLSDSGFYLCAWSRGFSIQYFGAGTRLSVL.

V gene TRBV6-4 combines with J gene TRBJ2-2; D might be TRBD2 (6 bases). The germline CDR1 and CDR2 sequences are MRHNA and SNTAGT. V was pared by 7 bases and J by 4 bases, with 16 bases between. The CDR3 totals 15 residues. The CDR3 protein is CASNGTRGSTGELFF. The DNA for the CDR3 is TGTGCCAGCAACGGAACACGGGGGTCCACCGGGGAGCTGTTTTTT.

The genes are TRBV24-1 and TRBJ2-1, with a possible D match to TRBD2 (6 bases). V was trimmed by 5 bases and J by 0 bases, leaving 10 bases between them. Germline V gene lookup returns CDR1 KGHDR and CDR2 SFDVKD. The CDR3 loop spans 15 amino acids. This CDR3 is CATSGGLSSYNEQFF. The CDR3 DNA reads TGTGCCACCAGTGGAGGACTAAGCTCCTACAATGAGCAGTTCTTC.

This clone was recorded once. The sample has other DNA sequences that encode this CDR3 too. V usage is TRBV5-1 and J usage is TRBJ2-7; D is ambiguous. The V gene's germline CDR1 is SGHRS and CDR2 YFSETQ. This CDR3 is built from 12 residues. V lost 3 bases and J 0 bases, leaving 4 bases between the germline ends. The CDR3 coding sequence is TGCGCCAGCAGCTCGAGCTCCTACGAGCAGTACTTC. Translation gives CASSSSSYEQYF.

V usage is TRBV30 and J usage is TRBJ2-2, with unresolved D. The CDR3 runs to 11 residues. Germline V gene data show CDR1 as GTSNPN and CDR2 as SVGIG (reference sequence). CDR3 nucleotide sequence: TGTGCTTTTGATAGGGCCGGGGAGCTGTTTTTT. Protein product: CAFDRAGELFF.

Turning to this clone: Other nucleotide sequences in the sample specify the same CDR3. The rearrangement uses TRBV15 and TRBJ2-5; no clear D. This CDR3 is 12 amino acids long. Per germline, CDR1 LNHNV and CDR2 YYDKDF (reference sequence). V was clipped by 1 base and J by 1 base, with 1 base between them. The DNA for the CDR3 is TGTGCCACCAGCAGAGCCCAAGAGACCCAGTACTTC. Translating gives CATSRAQETQYF. The entire variable domain, with the rest obtained from reference TRBV15 and TRBJ2-5, is as follows: DAMVIQNPRYQVTQFGKPVTLSCSQTLNHNVMYWYQQKSSQAPKLLFHYYDKDFNNEADTPDNFQSRRPNTSFCFLDIRSPGLGDTAMYLCATSRAQETQYFGPGTRLLVL.

The genes are TRBV6-6 and TRBJ1-2; the D is unclear. This CDR3 is 13 amino acids long. V was cut by 7 bases and J by 4 bases, with 13 bases left in between. Germline loops: CDR1 MNHNY, CDR2 SVGAGI (reference sequence). The CDR3 spells CASNPGPLYGYTF. CDR3 nucleotide sequence: TGTGCCAGCAACCCTGGACCTCTCTATGGCTACACCTTC.

The J gene is TRBJ2-7, the V gene TRBV7-2, with 8 bases matching TRBD1. The V gene's germline CDR1 is SGHTA and CDR2 FQGNSA. V lost 3 bases, J lost 4 bases, and 8 bases stayed unmatched. This CDR3 comprises 15 residues. The CDR3 nucleotides are TGTGCCAGCAGCTTCAAGACAGGGGAACCGTACGAGCAGTACTTC. Encoded protein: CASSFKTGEPYEQYF.

This chain joins TRBV28 and TRBJ2-5; D tentatively reads TRBD1 or TRBD2 (5 bases each). Germline-derived CDR1 and CDR2 are MDHEN and SYDVKM. The CDR3 sequence is 12 residues long. With 7 bases removed from V and 5 bases from J, the gap between germline ends came to 11 bases. In DNA, the CDR3 is TGTGCCAGCACTGGGACCTGGGAGACCCAGTACTTC. Protein product: CASTGTWETQYF.

This chain joins TRBV29-1 and TRBJ2-7; 9 nucleotides line up with TRBD2. V lost 4 bases and J lost 6; bases outside the gene matches: 10. Germline V gives CDR1 SQVTM, CDR2 ANQGSEA. The CDR3 consists of 14 residues. The CDR3 DNA follows: TGCAGCGTTGGTAATGTAGCGGGAGTCTCCGAGCAGTACTTC. It specifies CSVGNVAGVSEQYF.

V gene TRBV18 combines with J gene TRBJ2-7; 10 bases are shared with TRBD2. The trim removed 3 bases at V and 5 bases at J, leaving 10 bases unmatched. Germline loops: CDR1 KGHSH, CDR2 LQKENI. This CDR3 has 16 residues. The CDR3 DNA reads as TGTGCCAGCTCACCCGGTTCTAGCGGGAGTTCCCACGAGCAGTACTTC. Translation gives CASSPGSSGSSHEQYF. Looking up the rest from reference TRBV18 and TRBJ2-7 gives the full variable domain: NAGVMQNPRHLVRRRGQEARLRCSPMKGHSHVYWYRQLPEEGLKFMVYLQKENIIDESGMPKERFSAEFPKEGPSILRIQQVVRGDSAAYFCASSPGSSGSSHEQYFGPGTRLTVT.

The chain links TRBV6-6 to TRBJ2-6; the D is unclear. CDR3 length equals 11 residues. Germline V gene lookup returns CDR1 MNHNY and CDR2 SVGAGI (reference sequence). Trimming removed 8 bases from V and 1 base from J, with 0 bases in between. The CDR3 is CASSGANVLTF. CDR3 in DNA: TGTGCCAGCTCTGGGGCCAACGTCCTGACTTTC.